Below, one T cell receptor beta chain is given with its context. Antigen specificity is unknown. Trimming cost V 5 bases and J 2 bases; bases outside gene matches: 1. The CDR3 length is 13 residues. The V gene's germline CDR1 is PRHDT and CDR2 FYEKMQ (reference sequence). TCRdb's table, derived via immunoSEQ multiplex PCR, lists solely in-frame clones and lacks some. The sample holds 45,000 to 60,000 clones, 87% seen once. The sample originates from a study of PD-L1 blockade in urothelial cancer. Overall study: Patients' atezolizumab regimen, 1,200 mg intravenously every 3 weeks, began in about 2014. Blood yielded a median of approximately 130,000 T cells per sample. Study conclusions and caveats: Tumor-associated TCR clones expanded more in blood at 3 weeks in patients with durable benefit.

The chain uses TRBV13 and TRBJ2-3, with 7 bases lining up with TRBD2. The clonotype comes from a man between 60 and 75 years old with urothelial cancer. The material was PBMCs, obtained around atezolizumab (anti-PD-L1) treatment. The CDR3 region has the DNA TGTGCCAGCAGCGGGACTACCACAGATACGCAGTATTTT. Translating gives CASSGTTTDTQYF.